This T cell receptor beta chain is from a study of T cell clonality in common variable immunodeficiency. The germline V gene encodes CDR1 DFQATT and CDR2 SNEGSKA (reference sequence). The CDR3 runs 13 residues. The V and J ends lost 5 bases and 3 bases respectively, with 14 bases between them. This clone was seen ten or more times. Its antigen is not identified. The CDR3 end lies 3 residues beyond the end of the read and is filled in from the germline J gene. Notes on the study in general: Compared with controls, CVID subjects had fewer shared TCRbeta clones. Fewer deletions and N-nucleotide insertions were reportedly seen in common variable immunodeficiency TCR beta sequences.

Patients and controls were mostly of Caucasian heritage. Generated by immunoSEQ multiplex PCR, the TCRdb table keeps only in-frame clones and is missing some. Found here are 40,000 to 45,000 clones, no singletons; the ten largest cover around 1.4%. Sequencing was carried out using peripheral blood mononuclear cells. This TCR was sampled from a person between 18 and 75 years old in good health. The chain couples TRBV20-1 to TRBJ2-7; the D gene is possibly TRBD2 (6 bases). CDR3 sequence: CSADGLTNYEQYF. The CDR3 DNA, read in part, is TGCAGTGCTGATGGACTAACGAACTACGAG.